This T cell receptor (beta chain) was profiled in a study of blood T cell repertoires in COVID-19. Across the whole study: Samples taken during acute and convalescent COVID-19 were collected in the United States, Italy and Spain. PBMCs, B-cell-depleted T cells, or T cells provided the cDNA or gDNA that made up the material.

Unmatched junction bases numbered 9, after V lost 4 bases and J lost 8 bases. CDR3 size: 16 residues. The germline V gene encodes CDR1 SGHNT and CDR2 YYREEE (reference sequence). As originally analysed: Amplification of reference gene primers was used by the study to estimate nucleated cell counts. Repertoires were generated with immunoSEQ multiplex PCR, while TCRdb's copy carries only in-frame clones and drops some. V, J and clone size reflect that table, while D and trimming were determined from the DNA. The sample lists approximately 140,000 clones, around nine tenths occurring once. The clonotype originates from a man aged 45-65 years with active or convalescent COVID-19. The chain joins TRBV5-4 to TRBJ2-1; the match to TRBD2 covers 13 bases. Sequenced input: peripheral blood. The CDR3 sequence: CASSRRTSGRGDEQFF. The CDR3 nucleotides are TGTGCCAGCAGCCGGAGGACTAGCGGGAGAGGGGATGAGCAGTTCTTC.